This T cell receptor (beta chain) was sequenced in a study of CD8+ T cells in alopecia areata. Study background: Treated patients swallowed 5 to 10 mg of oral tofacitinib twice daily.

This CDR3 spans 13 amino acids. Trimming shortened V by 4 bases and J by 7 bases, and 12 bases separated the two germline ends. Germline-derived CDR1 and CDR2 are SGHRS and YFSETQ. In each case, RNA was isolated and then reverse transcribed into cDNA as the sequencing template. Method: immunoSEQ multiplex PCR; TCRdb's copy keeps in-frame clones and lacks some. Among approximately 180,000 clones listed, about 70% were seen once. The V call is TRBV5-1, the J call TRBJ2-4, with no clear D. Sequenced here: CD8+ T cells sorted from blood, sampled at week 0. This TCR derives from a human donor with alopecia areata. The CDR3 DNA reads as TGCGCCAGCAGCATGGCGACCGGGAACATTCAGTACTTC. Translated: CASSMATGNIQYF.